Listed below are T cell receptor beta chains from one sample, sequenced in a study of blood T cell repertoires in COVID-19. Only in-frame clones appear in the TCRdb table, and some are missing; sequencing was by immunoSEQ multiplex PCR. The data show 130,000 to 150,000 clones, 80% seen once. The specimen sequenced was peripheral blood. Receptors originate from a man in his 60s with active or convalescent COVID-19. CDR3s include the opening cysteine and the closing phenylalanine or tryptophan. Each record gives: V gene, D gene, J gene, clone size, CDR3 DNA, CDR3 protein. D genes are given only for firm matches. The size entry is marked missing in some rows and otherwise reads once, few, many or a size class.

TRBV7-3	TRBD1	TRBJ2-3	-	TGTGCCAGCAGCTCACAGGGGTTCGCAGATACGCAGTATTTT	CASSSQGFADTQYF
TRBV6-5	-	TRBJ2-7	few	TGTGCCAGCACCCCCGTGGGCCCCAGTGGGGAGCAGTACTTC	CASTPVGPSGEQYF
TRBV3-1/TRBV3-2	-	TRBJ2-1	-	TGTGCCAGCATCCACCGAGGTGGACTGTTCTTC	CASIHRGGLFF
TRBV5-6	TRBD2	TRBJ2-3	-	TGTGCCAGCAGCCTCCGGACTAGCGGGACCCCAGATACGCAGTATTTT	CASSLRTSGTPDTQYF
TRBV18	-	TRBJ1-2	-	TGTGCCAGCTCACCAGAGTCTAACTATGGCTACACCTTC	CASSPESNYGYTF
TRBV5-5	TRBD1	TRBJ1-3	-	TGTGCCAGCAGCTTACCCAGGGGGACTGGAGGAAACACCATATATTTT	CASSLPRGTGGNTIYF
TRBV19	-	TRBJ2-7	-	TGTGCCGCCAGTAGCAAAACGGCGGCCCTGCCCTACGAGCAGTACTTC	CAASSKTAALPYEQYF
TRBV5-5	TRBD2	TRBJ2-3	-	TGTGCCAGCAGTTTGGGACTAGCGGAGAGCACAGATACGCAGTATTTT	CASSLGLAESTDTQYF
TRBV5-1	TRBD2	TRBJ2-3	-	TGCGCCAGCAGCCACACTAGCGGGAGTGGCACAGATACGCAGTATTTT	CASSHTSGSGTDTQYF
TRBV2	TRBD1	TRBJ1-5	-	TGTGCCAGCAGTGGGGACAGGCGAAATCAGCCCCAGCATTTT	CASSGDRRNQPQHF
TRBV5-1	-	TRBJ2-1	-	TGCGCCAGCAGCCCTGGAGGGGAGTTTGAGCAGTTCTTC	CASSPGGEFEQFF
TRBV29-1	TRBD1	TRBJ2-7	-	TGCAGCGTTGAGGGGACAGACCCCTACGAGCAGTACTTC	CSVEGTDPYEQYF
TRBV11-2	-	TRBJ1-1	-	TGTGCCAGCAGCACCCCCAGGGGTGGTGACACTGAAGCTTTCTTT	CASSTPRGGDTEAFF
TRBV5-1	-	TRBJ1-1	-	TGCGCCAGCAGATATAGCGACAGGACGGAAGCTTTCTTT	CASRYSDRTEAFF
TRBV5-8	TRBD1	TRBJ2-7	-	TGTGCCAGCACTCGGACAGGGGGCTACGAGCAGTACTTC	CASTRTGGYEQYF
TRBV4-1	TRBD1	TRBJ2-2	-	TGCGCCAGCAGCCACCAGTCCGGGACAGGGGGCCTCGGGGAGCTGTTTTTT	CASSHQSGTGGLGELFF
TRBV10-3	TRBD1	TRBJ1-6	-	TGTGCCATCAGTGAGGGACAGGGGAATTCACCCCTCCACTTT	CAISEGQGNSPLHF
TRBV4-2	-	TRBJ2-1	-	TGTGCCAGCAGCCAAGGACTAGTTAAAGGGGATGAGCAGTTCTTC	CASSQGLVKGDEQFF
TRBV18	-	TRBJ2-3	-	TGTGCCAGCTCACCACGCCGACCAAGAAGGGGGGGAGATACGCAGTATTTT	CASSPRRPRRGGDTQYF
TRBV25-1	-	TRBJ2-5	-	TGTGCCAGCAGTGAATGGGAGGAGACCCAGTACTTC	CASSEWEETQYF
TRBV7-2	TRBD1	TRBJ2-2	-	TGTGCCAGCAGCCACCCGGACAGGGGGTTCGGGGAGCTGTTTTTT	CASSHPDRGFGELFF
TRBV6-5	TRBD2	TRBJ2-7	-	TGTGCCAGCAGTCCCTCGGGACTAGCTTTCTACGAGCAGTACTTC	CASSPSGLAFYEQYF
TRBV30	TRBD2	TRBJ2-1	-	TGTGCCTGGAGCGGGACTAGCGGGAGGGCAGGTGAGCAGTTCTTC	CAWSGTSGRAGEQFF
TRBV18	TRBD1	TRBJ1-6	-	TGTGCCAGCTCGGGCGGACAGGGTACTTCACCCCTCCACTTT	CASSGGQGTSPLHF
TRBV7-2	TRBD1	TRBJ1-5	-	TGTGCCAGCAGCCCTCCCGGGACAGGGCCCAATCAGCCCCAGCATTTT	CASSPPGTGPNQPQHF
TRBV28	TRBD1	TRBJ1-3	-	TGTGCCAGCAGTTCGACAGGGGCTGGAAACACCATATATTTT	CASSSTGAGNTIYF
TRBV9	-	TRBJ1-6	-	TGTGCCAGCAGCCCAGAGGTGAATTCACCCCTCCACTTT	CASSPEVNSPLHF
TRBV10-1	-	TRBJ2-2	-	TGCGCCAGCAGTGAAGGGGGTCAGGGGCACACCGGGGAGCTGTTTTTT	CASSEGGQGHTGELFF
TRBV7-2	TRBD1	TRBJ1-3	-	TGTGCCAGCAGCTTAACACCGGGACAGGGACTGGGCTCTGGAAACACCATATATTTT	CASSLTPGQGLGSGNTIYF
TRBV6-2/TRBV6-3	TRBD2	TRBJ2-5	-	TGTGCCAGCAGTTCCCTACTAGCGGGAGATGAGACCCAGTACTTC	CASSSLLAGDETQYF
TRBV18	TRBD1	TRBJ1-1	few	TGTGCCAGCTCACCTGGGACAGCGGCGCGGGGTGCTGAAGCTTTCTTT	CASSPGTAARGAEAFF
TRBV27	-	TRBJ2-7	-	TGTGCCAGCAGCCGATCCACGAGGGCCATATACGAGCAGTACTTC	CASSRSTRAIYEQYF
TRBV6-5	-	TRBJ1-1	many	TGTGCCAGCAGTTACGGCAGCGGGTTCAGTGAAGCTTTCTTT	CASSYGSGFSEAFF
TRBV11-1	-	TRBJ2-2	-	TGTGCCAGCAGTTTCCAGGACAGATCTAGCACCGGGGAGCTGTTTTTT	CASSFQDRSSTGELFF
TRBV29-1	-	TRBJ1-4	-	TGCAGCCCACTCAAGCGACCCCTTGAAAAACTGTTTTTT	CSPLKRPLEKLFF
TRBV11-2	-	TRBJ2-1	-	TGTGCCAGCAGCTTCCTCGAGCGAGGTAATGAGCAGTTCTTC	CASSFLERGNEQFF
TRBV5-1	TRBD1	TRBJ1-2	few	TGCGCCAGCGCTGGACAGGGAGGCCGTGGCTACACCTTC	CASAGQGGRGYTF
TRBV29-1	-	TRBJ1-4	-	TGCAGCGTTGAAAAGGATGGCGGGGGAGAACTGTTTTTT	CSVEKDGGGELFF
TRBV11-3	TRBD1	TRBJ2-1	-	TGTGCCAGCAGCTTATTCACAGGGGCAAGCTCCTACAATGAGCAGTTCTTC	CASSLFTGASSYNEQFF
TRBV7-3	TRBD2	TRBJ2-7	-	TGTGCCAGCAGCCCCTACGGGACTAGCGGGACCGACGAGCAGTACTTC	CASSPYGTSGTDEQYF
TRBV5-1	-	TRBJ2-1	-	TGCGCCAGCAGCTTGGGACAGCCATCGAATGAGCAGTTCTTC	CASSLGQPSNEQFF
TRBV4-1	-	TRBJ1-5	-	TGCGCCAGCAGCCAAGGCGGGAGGGAGGACAATCAGCCCCAGCATTTT	CASSQGGREDNQPQHF
TRBV11-3	-	TRBJ2-1	-	TGTGCCAGCAGCTTAAACGGTGGCTCCTACAATGAGCAGTTCTTC	CASSLNGGSYNEQFF
TRBV28	TRBD2	TRBJ2-7	-	TGTGCCATCGGAAGCGGGATCGGCTACGAGCAGTACTTC	CAIGSGIGYEQYF
TRBV28	-	TRBJ1-5	few	TGTGCCAGCAGTCCCTCTCAGCCCCAGCATTTT	CASSPSQPQHF
TRBV6-2/TRBV6-3	-	TRBJ2-2	-	TGTGCCAGCAGTTACACAAGACGGACTCTGAACACCGGGGAGCTGTTTTTT	CASSYTRRTLNTGELFF
TRBV18	-	TRBJ1-4	-	TGTGCCAGCCTCCCCGACAGGAATAATGAAAAACTGTTTTTT	CASLPDRNNEKLFF
TRBV7-6	-	TRBJ2-7	-	TGTGCCAGCAGCCTAAACAGGAACGAGCAGTACTTC	CASSLNRNEQYF
TRBV11-3	TRBD2	TRBJ2-1	-	TGTGCCAGCAGCCGCGAATCTAGCGGCTACTACAATGAGCAGTTCTTC	CASSRESSGYYNEQFF
TRBV7-9	TRBD1	TRBJ1-1	-	TGTGCCAGCAGCAGAGCAGGGGGCGCGGCAACTGAAGCTTTCTTT	CASSRAGGAATEAFF
TRBV6-5	-	TRBJ1-1	-	TGTGCCAGCAGAGCGGGACGGTACAATGAAGCTTTCTTT	CASRAGRYNEAFF
TRBV7-2	-	TRBJ2-3	once	TGTGCCAGCAGCTCCCGGGAAAGCACAGATACGCAGTATTTT	CASSSRESTDTQYF
TRBV3-1/TRBV3-2	TRBD2	TRBJ2-7	-	TGTGCCAGCAGCCCCGGGACTAGCGGGAGGGCCATCGAGCAGTACTTC	CASSPGTSGRAIEQYF
TRBV4-2	-	TRBJ1-6	-	TGTGCCAGCAGCCAAGATAATAGTATGCATTCACCCCTCCACTTT	CASSQDNSMHSPLHF
TRBV6-6	-	TRBJ1-5	-	TGTGCCAGCAGTTACCGGGACACGTATCAGCCCCAGCATTTT	CASSYRDTYQPQHF
TRBV5-1	TRBD2	TRBJ2-7	-	TGCGCCAGCAGCTTGGTAACTAGCGGCTACGAGCAGTACTTC	CASSLVTSGYEQYF
TRBV19	-	TRBJ1-2	-	TGTGCCAGTAGATCGGACAGAGGCTACACCTTC	CASRSDRGYTF